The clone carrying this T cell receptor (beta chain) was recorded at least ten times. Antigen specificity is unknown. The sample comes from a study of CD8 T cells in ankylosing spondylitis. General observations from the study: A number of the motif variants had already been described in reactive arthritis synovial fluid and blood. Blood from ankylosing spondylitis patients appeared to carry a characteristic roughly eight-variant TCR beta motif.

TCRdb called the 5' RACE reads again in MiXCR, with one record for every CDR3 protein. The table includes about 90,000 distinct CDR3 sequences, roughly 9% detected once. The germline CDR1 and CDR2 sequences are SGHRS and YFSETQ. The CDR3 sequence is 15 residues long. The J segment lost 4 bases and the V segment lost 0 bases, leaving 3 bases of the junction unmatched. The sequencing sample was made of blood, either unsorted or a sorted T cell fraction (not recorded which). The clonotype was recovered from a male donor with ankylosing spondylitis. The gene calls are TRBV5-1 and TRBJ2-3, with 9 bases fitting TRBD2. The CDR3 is CASSLALAGPDTQYF. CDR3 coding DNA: TGCGCCAGCAGCTTGGCGCTAGCGGGACCAGATACGCAGTATTTT.